These 11 T cell receptor beta chains came from one sample sequenced in a study of T cells after yellow fever vaccination. Using its own MiXCR run on the 5' RACE reads, TCRdb lists one record per CDR3 protein. The data show approximately 580,000 distinct CDR3 sequences, less than 20% seen once. Sequenced material: PBMCs, taken less than 6 days after the first yellow fever vaccination. The receptors stem from a young man who received the YFV17D yellow fever vaccine.

The sample holds many counts of this clonotype. The V and J genes are TRBV12-3 or TRBV12-4 and TRBJ2-5; D is unresolved. CDR3 size: 14 residues. The germline V and J ends were trimmed by 5 bases and 0 bases, with 10 bases remaining between them. The CDR3 sequence: CASSPRSDQETQYF. Here the CDR3 DNA reads TGTGCCAGCAGTCCCCGTTCAGACCAAGAGACCCAGTACTTC.

The chain couples TRBV7-2 to TRBJ2-7; D is perhaps TRBD1 (6 bases). Germline V CDR1 and CDR2: SGHTA, FQGNSA. This CDR3 has 14 amino acids. Between the trimmed V and J ends, which lost 5 bases and 2 bases, there was a span of 13 bases. CDR3 protein: CASSRDTGPYEQYV. For the CDR3, the DNA is TGTGCCAGCAGCCGGGACACTGGACCCTACGAGCAGTACGTC.

The chain links TRBV5-6 to TRBJ2-3, with D tentatively TRBD1 (6 bases). CDR1 and CDR2 (germline): SGHDT, YYEEEE. V was trimmed by 4 bases and J by 3 bases, leaving 15 bases between them. The CDR3 totals 15 residues. The CDR3 DNA sequence: TGTGCCAGCAGCAAACCCTGGACAGTAACAGATACGCAGTATTTT. Its protein product is CASSKPWTVTDTQYF.

This clonotype has more than one count but fewer than ten. The chain couples TRBV10-3 to TRBJ2-1; TRBD1 matches 8 bases. V shed 6 bases, J shed 8 bases, and the junction held 3 bases outside the gene matches. The CDR3 runs 12 residues. The V gene's germline CDR1 is ENHRY and CDR2 SYGVKD. CDR3 in amino acids: CAISDRGYEQFF. CDR3 in DNA: TGTGCCATCAGCGACAGGGGCTATGAGCAGTTCTTC.

This clonotype showed up just once. V and J are TRBV29-1 and TRBJ2-5; 8 bases are shared with TRBD2. CDR1 and CDR2 (germline): SQVTM, ANQGSEA. V trimming: 6 bases; J trimming: 4 bases; junction bases outside the gene matches: 7. CDR3 length equals 13 residues. The CDR3 DNA reads as TGCAGCGTAGCCGGGACTAGAGCAGAGACCCAGTACTTC. Translating it yields CSVAGTRAETQYF.

The chain uses TRBV2 and TRBJ2-3; 8 bases are a match to TRBD2. This CDR3 comprises 13 residues. Trimming took 6 bases from V and 5 from J; bases not matched to a gene: 4. Germline assignment: CDR1 SNHLY and CDR2 FYNNEI. The CDR3 loop is CASSGGAVDTQYF. The CDR3 DNA follows: TGTGCCAGCAGCGGGGGGGCCGTAGATACGCAGTATTTT.

The chain employs TRBV12-3 or TRBV12-4 and TRBJ2-7; the D gene is possibly TRBD2 (5 bases). The V end lost 5 bases, the J end lost 0 bases, and 14 bases lay between the germline ends. This CDR3 is built from 15 residues. CDR3: CASSPPGLHSYEQYF. The CDR3 nucleotides are TGTGCCAGCAGTCCCCCTGGACTCCACTCCTACGAGCAGTACTTC.

The V gene is TRBV6-5, the J gene TRBJ1-5, with unresolved D. Per the germline V gene, CDR1 is MNHEY and CDR2 is SVGAGI. Trimming took off 2 bases at V and 4 bases at J, with 12 bases between the two ends. This CDR3 comprises 15 residues. The CDR3 sequence is CASSYGRAPNQPQHF. CDR3 in DNA: TGTGCCAGCAGTTACGGGAGGGCCCCTAATCAGCCCCAGCATTTT.

V is TRBV5-1 and J is TRBJ2-3, with D maybe TRBD2 (6 bases). The CDR3 is 14 residues long. Between the trimmed V and J ends, which lost 6 bases and 6 bases, there was a span of 17 bases. The germline V gene has CDR1 SGHRS and CDR2 YFSETQ. The CDR3 spells CASMYGASADTQYF. The CDR3 DNA sequence: TGCGCCAGCATGTATGGGGCTAGCGCGGATACGCAGTATTTT.

This clonotype occurred a few times. This chain uses TRBV18 with TRBJ2-3, with D perhaps matching TRBD2 (5 bases). CDR1 is KGHSH and CDR2 is LQKENI in the germline V gene. V lost 3 bases and J lost 2, with 18 bases in between. The CDR3 is 17 amino acids. The CDR3 sequence: CASSPRPQLDNTDTQYF. DNA of the CDR3: TGTGCCAGCTCACCTCGACCTCAACTAGACAACACAGATACGCAGTATTTT. The full variable domain, its missing parts supplied by reference TRBV18 and TRBJ2-3, is NAGVMQNPRHLVRRRGQEARLRCSPMKGHSHVYWYRQLPEEGLKFMVYLQKENIIDESGMPKERFSAEFPKEGPSILRIQQVVRGDSAAYFCASSPRPQLDNTDTQYFGPGTRLTVL.

The V call is TRBV15, the J call TRBJ2-1, with 10 bases lining up with TRBD1. Germline V gives CDR1 LNHNV, CDR2 YYDKDF (reference sequence). This CDR3 has 15 amino acids. Trimming at V came to 1 base and at J to 8 bases, leaving 5 bases not matched to a gene. The CDR3 coding sequence is TGTGCCACCAGCAGAGTCGGGACAGGGGACGATGAGCAGTTCTTC. Translated, it gives CATSRVGTGDDEQFF.